This TCR beta chain is drawn from a study of T cells in Graves' hyperthyroidism and ophthalmopathy. Per the germline V gene, CDR1 is MGHDK and CDR2 is SYGVNS. The CDR3 runs 15 residues. Trimming at V came to 2 bases and at J to 4 bases, leaving 6 bases not matched to a gene. Regions amplified from RNA transcripts were the TCR beta CDR3 regions. Initially, a first-round RT-PCR of the TCR CDR3 employed the HTBI primer set. MiXCR, run by TCRdb on the multiplex PCR reads, gives a single entry per CDR3 protein. Of more than 600,000 distinct CDR3 sequences listed, around 17% are singletons. Clinical symptoms, serum thyroxine, TRAb, thyroid ultrasound and orbital computed tomography informed diagnoses.

This TCR derives from a man aged 18 to 30 with Graves' hyperthyroidism. The chain couples TRBV25-1 to TRBJ2-7; 9 bases map to TRBD2. The specimen was blood. CDR3 DNA: TGTGCCAGCAGTGAAATTGGTAGCGGGAGTTACGAGCAGTACTTC. This sequence encodes CASSEIGSGSYEQYF.